The clone carrying this T cell receptor (beta chain) showed up just a few times. Its target is unknown. The sample comes from a study of cytomegalovirus exposure and HLA in healthy donors. In the study overall: In a previous analysis, about 100 million unique TCR beta sequences were found from some 180 million T cells. Findings and limits, study-wide: An observed cluster of highly shared sequence variants was recorded as a likely sequencing artifact. In an earlier analysis, about 87% or about 30%: the productive usage of most TCR beta V segments. Most TCR sequences showed up rarely, but some public TCRs showed up in many donors.

Per the germline V gene, CDR1 is SGHDN and CDR2 is FVKESK. V was pared by 1 base and J by 3 bases, with 9 bases between. This CDR3 region has 15 residues. 13 Jbeta primers and 60 Vbeta primers were used for the PCR. The protocol was immunoSEQ multiplex PCR, while the TCRdb copy is restricted to in-frame clones and leaves out a portion. Of about 83,000 clones listed, 65% to 80% were seen once; the top ten hold 4% to 5%. Sequences were obtained from PBMCs. This rearrangement joins TRBV14 to TRBJ2-2; maybe TRBD2 (5 bases). This receptor was taken from a man between 60 and 75 years old in good health and CMV-seronegative. The CDR3 spells CASSQAGIDTGELFF. For the CDR3, the DNA is TGTGCCAGCAGCCAAGCGGGGATCGACACCGGGGAGCTGTTTTTT.